This T cell receptor (beta chain) stems from a study of T-cell memory formation after mild COVID-19. This CDR3 spans 13 amino acids. Trimming removed 7 bases from V and 6 bases from J, with 12 bases in between. CDR1 is MDHEN and CDR2 is SYDVKM in the germline V gene. Regarding the study as a whole: Later expanders leaned CD4+, whereas day 15 to 85 contracting clones were balanced CD4/CD8. Whether day 37 second-wave clones are SARS-CoV-2-specific was not confirmed. CD4+ contracting clones were found mainly in CM and EM, and CD8+ ones in EMRA. Cross-reactive memory apparently joined, as some responding clones appeared in pre-infection memory.

This clonotype showed up just a few times. What it binds is not known. MiXCR was run by TCRdb on the 5' RACE reads, yielding one entry per CDR3 protein. Here the sample spans 470,000 or so distinct CDR3 sequences, roughly 18% being singletons. The sequence came from a young man who had mild COVID-19 (a few samples of this study predate the infection). Cell type and time point are not known. The rearrangement links TRBV28 to TRBJ2-2; possible D gene TRBD1, 6 bases. Specimen: PBMCs or a T cell subset sorted from them (not recorded which). The CDR3 DNA follows: TGTGCCAGCACCAGGGGCTGGGCCGGGGAGCTGTTTTTT. Protein sequence: CASTRGWAGELFF.